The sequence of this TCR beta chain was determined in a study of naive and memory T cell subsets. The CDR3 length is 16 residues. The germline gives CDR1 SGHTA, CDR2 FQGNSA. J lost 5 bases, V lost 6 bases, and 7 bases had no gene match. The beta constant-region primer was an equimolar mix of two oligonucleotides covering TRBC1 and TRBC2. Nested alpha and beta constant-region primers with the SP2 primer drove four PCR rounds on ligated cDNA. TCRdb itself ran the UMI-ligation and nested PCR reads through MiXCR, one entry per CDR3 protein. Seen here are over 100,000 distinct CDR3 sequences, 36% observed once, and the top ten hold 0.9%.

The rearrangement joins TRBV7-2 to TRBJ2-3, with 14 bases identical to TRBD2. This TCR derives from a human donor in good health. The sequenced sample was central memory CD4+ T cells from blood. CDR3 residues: CASRATSGRAGDTQYF. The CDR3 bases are TGTGCCAGCAGGGCGACTAGCGGGAGGGCCGGAGATACGCAGTATTTT.